A single T cell receptor (beta chain) is shown here with its context. Antigen unknown. Trimming removed 5 bases at V and 0 bases at J, with 14 bases between. The CDR3 spans 16 residues. Germline CDR1 LNHDA, CDR2 SQIVND (reference sequence). This entry belongs to a study of T cell responses to AZD1222 COVID-19 vaccine. Study information: Researchers grouped second doses given at about 4 or about 12 weeks into one pool. Study observations and caveats: Across the whole spike, CD4 TCRs peaked at regions 160-218 and 743-854.

Libraries were prepared by immunoSEQ multiplex PCR; TCRdb keeps only in-frame clonotypes and omits some of them. Of 75,000 to 100,000 clones in the sample, about 88% were seen once. The clonotype originates from an adult in good health. J is TRBJ2-1 and V is TRBV19, with D perhaps TRBD1 or TRBD2 (6 bases each). The material was peripheral blood, obtained on day 0 of AZD1222 vaccination. The CDR3 coding sequence is TGTGCCAGTAGTTTTCGAGGGGGGAGCTCCTACAATGAGCAGTTCTTC. Its translation: CASSFRGGSSYNEQFF.